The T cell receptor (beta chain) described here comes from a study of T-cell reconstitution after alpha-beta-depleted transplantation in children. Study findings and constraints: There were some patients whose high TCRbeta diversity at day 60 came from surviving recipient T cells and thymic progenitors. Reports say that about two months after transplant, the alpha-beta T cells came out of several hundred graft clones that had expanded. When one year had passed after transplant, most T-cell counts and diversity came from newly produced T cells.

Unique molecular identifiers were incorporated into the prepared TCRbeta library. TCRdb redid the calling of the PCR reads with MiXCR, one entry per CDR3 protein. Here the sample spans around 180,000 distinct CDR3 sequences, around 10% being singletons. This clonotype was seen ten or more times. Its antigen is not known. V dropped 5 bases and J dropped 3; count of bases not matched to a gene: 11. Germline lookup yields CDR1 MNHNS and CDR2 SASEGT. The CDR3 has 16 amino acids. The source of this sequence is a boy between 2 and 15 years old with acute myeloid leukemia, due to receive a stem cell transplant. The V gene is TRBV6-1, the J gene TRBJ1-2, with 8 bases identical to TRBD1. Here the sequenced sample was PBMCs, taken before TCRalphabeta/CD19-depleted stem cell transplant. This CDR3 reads CASSQVGQGGDYGYTF. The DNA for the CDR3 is TGTGCCAGCAGTCAAGTCGGACAGGGAGGGGACTATGGCTACACCTTC.